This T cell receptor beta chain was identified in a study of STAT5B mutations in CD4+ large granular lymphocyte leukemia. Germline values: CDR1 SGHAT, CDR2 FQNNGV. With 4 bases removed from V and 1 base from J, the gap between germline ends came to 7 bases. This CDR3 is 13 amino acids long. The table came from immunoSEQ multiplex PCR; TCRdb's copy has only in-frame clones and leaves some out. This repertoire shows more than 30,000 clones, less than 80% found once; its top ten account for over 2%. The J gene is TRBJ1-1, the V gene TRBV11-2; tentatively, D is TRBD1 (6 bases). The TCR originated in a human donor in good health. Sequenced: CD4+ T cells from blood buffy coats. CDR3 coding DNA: TGTGCCAGCAGCTCGGACAGGAACACTGAAGCTTTCTTT. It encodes CASSSDRNTEAFF.